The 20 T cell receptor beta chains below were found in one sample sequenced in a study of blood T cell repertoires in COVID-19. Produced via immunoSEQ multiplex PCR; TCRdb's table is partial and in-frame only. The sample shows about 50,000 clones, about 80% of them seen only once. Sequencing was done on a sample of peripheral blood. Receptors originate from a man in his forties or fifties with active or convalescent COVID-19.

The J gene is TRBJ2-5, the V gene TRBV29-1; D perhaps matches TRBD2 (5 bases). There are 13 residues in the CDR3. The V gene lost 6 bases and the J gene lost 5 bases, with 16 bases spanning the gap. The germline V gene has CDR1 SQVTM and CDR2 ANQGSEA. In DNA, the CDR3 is TGCAGCGTCGAGGGCCCTGTCGGGGAGACCCAGTACTTC. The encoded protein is CSVEGPVGETQYF.

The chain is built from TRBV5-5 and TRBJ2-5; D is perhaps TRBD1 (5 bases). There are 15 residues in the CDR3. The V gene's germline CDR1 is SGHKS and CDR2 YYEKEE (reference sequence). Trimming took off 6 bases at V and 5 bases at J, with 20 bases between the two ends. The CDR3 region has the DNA TGTGCCAGCATGCTACTGGGGCAGATACGGGAGACCCAGTACTTC. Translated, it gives CASMLLGQIRETQYF.

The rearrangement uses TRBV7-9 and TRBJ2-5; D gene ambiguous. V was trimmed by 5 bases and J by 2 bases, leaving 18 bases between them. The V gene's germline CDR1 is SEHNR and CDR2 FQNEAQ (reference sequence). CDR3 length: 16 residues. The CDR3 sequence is CASSLGSGSLQETQYF. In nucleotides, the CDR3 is TGTGCCAGCAGCCTCGGGTCTGGCTCCTTACAAGAGACCCAGTACTTC.

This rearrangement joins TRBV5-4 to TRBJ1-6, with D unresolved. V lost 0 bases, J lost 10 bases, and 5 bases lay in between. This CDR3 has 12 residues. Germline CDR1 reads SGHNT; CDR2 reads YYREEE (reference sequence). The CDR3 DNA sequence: TGTGCCAGCAGCTTGGTGAGGTCACCCCTCCACTTT. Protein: CASSLVRSPLHF.

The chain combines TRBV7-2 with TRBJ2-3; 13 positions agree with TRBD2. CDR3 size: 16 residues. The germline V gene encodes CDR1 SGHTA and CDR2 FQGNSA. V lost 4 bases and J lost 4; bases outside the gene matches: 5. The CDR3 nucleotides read TGTGCCAGCAGCTCAAGACTAGCGGGAGGCTCAGATACGCAGTATTTT. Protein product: CASSSRLAGGSDTQYF. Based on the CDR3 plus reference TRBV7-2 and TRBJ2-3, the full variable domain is GAGVSQSPSNKVTEKGKDVELRCDPISGHTALYWYRQSLGQGLEFLIYFQGNSAPDKSGLPSDRFSAERTGGSVSTLTIQRTQQEDSAVYLCASSSRLAGGSDTQYFGPGTRLTVL.

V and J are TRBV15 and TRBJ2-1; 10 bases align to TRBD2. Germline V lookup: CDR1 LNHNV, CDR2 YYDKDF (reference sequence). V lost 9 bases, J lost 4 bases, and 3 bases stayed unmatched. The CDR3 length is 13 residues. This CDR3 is CATTSGEYNEQFF. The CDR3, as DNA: TGTGCCACAACTAGCGGGGAGTACAATGAGCAGTTCTTC. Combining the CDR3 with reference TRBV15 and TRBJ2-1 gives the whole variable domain DAMVIQNPRYQVTQFGKPVTLSCSQTLNHNVMYWYQQKSSQAPKLLFHYYDKDFNNEADTPDNFQSRRPNTSFCFLDIRSPGLGDTAMYLCATTSGEYNEQFFGPGTRLTVL.

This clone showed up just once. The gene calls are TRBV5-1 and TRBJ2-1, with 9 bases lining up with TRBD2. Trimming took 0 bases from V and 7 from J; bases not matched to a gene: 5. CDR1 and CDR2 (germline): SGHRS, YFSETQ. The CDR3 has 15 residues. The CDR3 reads CASSLGSSGGNEQFF. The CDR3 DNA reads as TGCGCCAGCAGCTTGGGGAGTAGCGGGGGAAATGAGCAGTTCTTC. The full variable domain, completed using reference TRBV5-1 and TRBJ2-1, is KAGVTQTPRYLIKTRGQQVTLSCSPISGHRSVSWYQQTPGQGLQFLFEYFSETQRNKGNFPGRFSGRQFSNSRSEMNVSTLELGDSALYLCASSLGSSGGNEQFFGPGTRLTVL.

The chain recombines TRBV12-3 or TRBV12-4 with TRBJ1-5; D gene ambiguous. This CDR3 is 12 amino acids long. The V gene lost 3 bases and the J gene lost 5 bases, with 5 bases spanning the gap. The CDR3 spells CASSFSDQPQHF. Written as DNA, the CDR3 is TGTGCCAGCAGTTTCTCAGATCAGCCCCAGCATTTT.

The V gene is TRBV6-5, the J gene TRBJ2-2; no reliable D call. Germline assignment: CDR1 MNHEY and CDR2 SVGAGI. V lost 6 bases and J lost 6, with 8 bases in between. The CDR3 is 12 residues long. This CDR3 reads CASSRQSGELFF. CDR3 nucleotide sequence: TGTGCCAGCAGCAGACAATCCGGGGAGCTGTTTTTT.

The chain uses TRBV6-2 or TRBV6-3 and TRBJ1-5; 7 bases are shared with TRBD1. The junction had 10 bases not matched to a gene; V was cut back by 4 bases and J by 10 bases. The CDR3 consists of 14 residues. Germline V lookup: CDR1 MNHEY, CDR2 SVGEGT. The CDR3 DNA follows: TGTGCCAGCAGTTCTGGGACAGAGAATAATCCCCAGCATTTT. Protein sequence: CASSSGTENNPQHF.

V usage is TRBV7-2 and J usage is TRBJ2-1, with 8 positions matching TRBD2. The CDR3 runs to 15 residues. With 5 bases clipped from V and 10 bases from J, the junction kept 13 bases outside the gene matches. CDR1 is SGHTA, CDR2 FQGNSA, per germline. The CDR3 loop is CASSPQRGRRGEQFF. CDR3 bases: TGTGCCAGCAGCCCCCAGCGGGGGCGCCGCGGCGAGCAGTTCTTC.

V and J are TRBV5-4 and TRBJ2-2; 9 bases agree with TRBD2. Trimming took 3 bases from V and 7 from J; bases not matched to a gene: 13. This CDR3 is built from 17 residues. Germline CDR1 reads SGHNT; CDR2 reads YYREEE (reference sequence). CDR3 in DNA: TGTGCCAGCAGCTCGGGACTAGCAAATTCCCGGGGCGGGGAGCTGTTTTTT. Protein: CASSSGLANSRGGELFF. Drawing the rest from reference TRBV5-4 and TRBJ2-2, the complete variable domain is ETGVTQSPTHLIKTRGQQVTLRCSSQSGHNTVSWYQQALGQGPQFIFQYYREEENGRGNFPPRFSGLQFPNYSSELNVNALELDDSALYLCASSSGLANSRGGELFFGEGSRLTVL.

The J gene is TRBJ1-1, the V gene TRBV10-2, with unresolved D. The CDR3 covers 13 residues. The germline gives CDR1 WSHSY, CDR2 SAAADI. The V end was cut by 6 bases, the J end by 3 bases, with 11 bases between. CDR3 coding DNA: TGCGCCAGCAGGGCAAGAGAGGACACTGAAGCTTTCTTT. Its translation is CASRAREDTEAFF.

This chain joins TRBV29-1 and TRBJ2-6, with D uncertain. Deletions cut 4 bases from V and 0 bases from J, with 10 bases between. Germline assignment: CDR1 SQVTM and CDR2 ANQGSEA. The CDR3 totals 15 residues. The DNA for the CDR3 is TGCAGCGTTGGTCACAGTTACTCTGGGGCCAACGTCCTGACTTTC. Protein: CSVGHSYSGANVLTF.

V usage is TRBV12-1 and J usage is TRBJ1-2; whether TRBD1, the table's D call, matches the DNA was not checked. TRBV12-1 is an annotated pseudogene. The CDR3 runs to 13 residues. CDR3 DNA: TGTGCCAGCAGCATCTGGACAGGGTATGGCTACACCTTC. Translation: CASSIWTGYGYTF.

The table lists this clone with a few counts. The chain's CDR3 is CASSPHAATGSNEQFF. The DNA for the CDR3 is TGCGCCAGCAGTCCCCATGCAGCAACCGGGTCCAATGAGCAGTTCTTC. The gene calls are TRBV10-1 and TRBJ2-1; D is ambiguous. V was pared by 5 bases and J by 6 bases, with 20 bases between. The CDR3 length is 16 residues. Germline V gene lookup returns CDR1 WNHNN and CDR2 SYGVQD (reference sequence).

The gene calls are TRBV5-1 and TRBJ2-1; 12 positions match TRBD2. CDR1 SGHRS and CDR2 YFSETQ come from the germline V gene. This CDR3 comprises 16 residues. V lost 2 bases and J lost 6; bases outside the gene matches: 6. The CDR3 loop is CASSLRLAGVGNEQFF. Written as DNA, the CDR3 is TGCGCCAGCAGCTTAAGACTAGCGGGAGTCGGCAATGAGCAGTTCTTC.

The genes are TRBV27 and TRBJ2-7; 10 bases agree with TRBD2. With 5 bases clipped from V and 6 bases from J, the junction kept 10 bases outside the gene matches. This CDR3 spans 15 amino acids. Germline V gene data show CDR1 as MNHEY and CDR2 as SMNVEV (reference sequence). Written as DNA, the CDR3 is TGTGCCAGCAGTCGCGCTAGCGGGAGACGCTTCGAGCAGTACTTC. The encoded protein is CASSRASGRRFEQYF.

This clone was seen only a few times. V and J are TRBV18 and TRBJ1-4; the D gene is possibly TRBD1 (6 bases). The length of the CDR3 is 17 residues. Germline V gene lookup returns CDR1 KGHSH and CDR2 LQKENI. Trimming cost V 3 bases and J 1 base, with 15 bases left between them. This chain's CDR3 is CASSPLNVQGTNEKLFF. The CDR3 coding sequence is TGTGCCAGCTCACCGCTGAACGTACAGGGAACTAATGAAAAACTGTTTTTT.

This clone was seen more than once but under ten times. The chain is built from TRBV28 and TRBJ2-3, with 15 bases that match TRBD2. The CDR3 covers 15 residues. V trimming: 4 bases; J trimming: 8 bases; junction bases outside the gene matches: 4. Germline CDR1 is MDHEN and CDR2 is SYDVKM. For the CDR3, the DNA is TGTGCCAGCAGTTCCTGGACTAGCGGGAGGGTTACGCAGTATTTT. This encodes CASSSWTSGRVTQYF.